This is a list of T cell receptor beta chains from one sample in a study of vaccination effects on CD4 cells after COVID-19. These TCRs' antigens remain unknown. Profiled with immunoSEQ multiplex PCR; TCRdb holds only in-frame clones, not every one. The sample has about 25,000 clones, more than 60% seen once. The sample was CD4+ T cells from PBMCs cultured with HCoV-NL63 spike peptides, taken after COVID-19 vaccination. Receptors originate from a human donor who received a COVID-19 vaccine. The conserved cysteine and the conserved F or W are not part of the CDR3 here. The D gene is left open where the match is weak.

TRBV11-1	NA	ASSLWENTEAF
TRBV28	NA	ASSRIGDPSNQPQH
TRBV28	TRBD1	ASSTGQGPGEKLF
TRBV6-5	NA	ASSGLDWGEF
TRBV7-9	TRBD2	ASSLGSSGRISQETQY
TRBV10-3	NA	AISSNYGYT
TRBV7-2	NA	ASSFSRNEQF
TRBV7-9	TRBD2	ASSPAALADYEQY
TRBV24-1	TRBD1	ATSDLMGQGRSNQPQH
TRBV24-1	TRBD1	ATSDGTGGIVNEQF
TRBV7-9	NA	ASSPGTAGEKLF
TRBV2	NA	ASRGGWAYNEQF
TRBV5-1	TRBD2	ASSPQPGLATYEQY
TRBV5-1	TRBD1	ASSPGTGRTNTEAF
TRBV3-1/TRBV3-2	NA	ASSQFSGVEAF
TRBV30	NA	AWGNGGGGYT
TRBV27	NA	ASTTGTDPRVEQF
TRBV10-3	TRBD1	AISGTGGVGQPQH
TRBV2	NA	ASSQGGGETQY
TRBV6-1	TRBD2	ASSEGLAGGRVRETQY
TRBV28	NA	ASSLDGSYNEQF
TRBV5-4	TRBD1	ASSPDRGYGTEAF
TRBV27	NA	ASSAQSGTPRAF
TRBV4-2	NA	ASSQDPGLGNTIY
TRBV5-4	TRBD2	ASSSGTRQETQY
TRBV2	NA	ASRDRSTNEKLF
TRBV13	TRBD1	ASSNRRTGNTEAF
TRBV4-1	NA	ASSQVPGPSRGYT
TRBV3-1/TRBV3-2	NA	ASSPQGYSTEAF
TRBV2	NA	ASSVSSGSYNEQF
TRBV9	TRBD2	ASSVDPLAGGYEQY
TRBV7-9	TRBD2	ASSLNVVTSGGYEQY
TRBV7-9	NA	ASSRNIGTTTDTQY
TRBV4-2	NA	ASSQVSLEEPQF
TRBV18	TRBD1	ASSPGTGGGRYT
TRBV7-9	NA	ASSLPPTYEQY
TRBV9	NA	ASSVRFSPNNEQF
TRBV20-1	NA	SASSGPVAKNIQY
TRBV27	TRBD2	ASSLLGGGSYEQY
TRBV7-2	NA	ASSFGTKQGYT
TRBV27	NA	ASNRQGPNTEAF
TRBV11-2	NA	ASSLKPGPSYEQY
TRBV12-3/TRBV12-4	NA	ASTLGEGTEAF
TRBV9	NA	ASSPREPGISPLH
TRBV19	TRBD1	ASNSGGMKQPQH
TRBV7-6	NA	ASSLAGASTDTQY
TRBV6-6	NA	ASSYEGVGELF
TRBV4-1	TRBD2	ASSQVGLAVQETQY
TRBV27	NA	ASSPLPHGPPETDTQY
TRBV5-6	TRBD2	ASSLGPSGSYEQY
TRBV10-3	NA	AAQGTDLAGNTIY
TRBV18	NA	ASSPWGGSNYGYT
TRBV5-4	NA	ASSPKGVLREQY
TRBV28	NA	ASSRTGRTQY
TRBV28	TRBD2	ASRLAGDEQY
TRBV4-1	TRBD2	ASRSGDPRLSYEQY
TRBV4-2	NA	ASSQDWIGGAYGYT
TRBV28	TRBD1	ASSEQGAINEKLF
TRBV30	TRBD1	AWSVLWTGEPYGYT
TRBV6-6	NA	ASQLRRGRNYGYT